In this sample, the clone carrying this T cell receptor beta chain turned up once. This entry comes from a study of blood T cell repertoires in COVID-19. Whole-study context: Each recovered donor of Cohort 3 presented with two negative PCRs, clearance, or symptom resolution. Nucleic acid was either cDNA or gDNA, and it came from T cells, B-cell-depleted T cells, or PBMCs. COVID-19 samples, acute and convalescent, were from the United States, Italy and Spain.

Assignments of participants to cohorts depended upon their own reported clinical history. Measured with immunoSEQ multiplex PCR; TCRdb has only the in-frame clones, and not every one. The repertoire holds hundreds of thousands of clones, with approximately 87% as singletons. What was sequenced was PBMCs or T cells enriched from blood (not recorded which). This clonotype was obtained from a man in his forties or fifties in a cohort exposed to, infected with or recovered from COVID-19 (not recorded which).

DNA for the CDR3: TGTGCCAGTAGTGTACAGGGTAGGCTCAATCAGCCCCAGCATTTT. Translated: CASSVQGRLNQPQHF. V is TRBV19 and J is TRBJ1-5; D may be TRBD1 (6 bases). CDR3 length equals 15 residues. Germline V CDR1 and CDR2: LNHDA, SQIVND (reference sequence). Trimming shortened V by 5 bases and J by 3 bases, and 14 bases separated the two germline ends.